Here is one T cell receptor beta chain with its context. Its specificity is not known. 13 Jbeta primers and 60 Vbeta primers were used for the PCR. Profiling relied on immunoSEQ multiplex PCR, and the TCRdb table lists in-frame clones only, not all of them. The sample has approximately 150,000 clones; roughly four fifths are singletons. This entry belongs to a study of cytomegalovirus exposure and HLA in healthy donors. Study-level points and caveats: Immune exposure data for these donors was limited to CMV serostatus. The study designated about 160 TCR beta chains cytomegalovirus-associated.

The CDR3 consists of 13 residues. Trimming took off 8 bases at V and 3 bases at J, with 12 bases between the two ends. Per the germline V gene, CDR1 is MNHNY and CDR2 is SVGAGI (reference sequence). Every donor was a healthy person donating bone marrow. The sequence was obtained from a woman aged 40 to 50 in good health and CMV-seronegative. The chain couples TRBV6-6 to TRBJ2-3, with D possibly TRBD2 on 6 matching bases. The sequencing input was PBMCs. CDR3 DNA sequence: TGTGCCAGCGGGCGGGACGGGACAGATACGCAGTATTTT. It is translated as CASGRDGTDTQYF.